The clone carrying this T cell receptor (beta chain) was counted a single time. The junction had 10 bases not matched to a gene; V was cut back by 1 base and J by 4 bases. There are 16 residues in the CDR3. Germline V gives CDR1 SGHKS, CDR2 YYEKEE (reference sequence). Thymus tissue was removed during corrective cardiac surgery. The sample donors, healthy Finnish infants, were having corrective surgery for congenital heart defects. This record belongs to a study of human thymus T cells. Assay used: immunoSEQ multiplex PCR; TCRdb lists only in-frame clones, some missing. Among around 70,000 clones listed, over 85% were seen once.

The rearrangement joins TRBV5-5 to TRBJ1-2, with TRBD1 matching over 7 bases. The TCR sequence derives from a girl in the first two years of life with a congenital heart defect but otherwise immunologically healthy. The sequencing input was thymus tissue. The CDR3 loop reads CASSLIREGAGYGYTF. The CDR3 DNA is TGTGCCAGCAGCTTGATTCGGGAGGGGGCTGGCTATGGCTACACCTTC. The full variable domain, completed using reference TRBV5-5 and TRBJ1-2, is DAGVTQSPTHLIKTRGQQVTLRCSPISGHKSVSWYQQVLGQGPQFIFQYYEKEERGRGNFPDRFSARQFPNYSSELNVNALLLGDSALYLCASSLIREGAGYGYTFGSGTRLTVV.